Each of the 10 T cell receptor beta chains below was sequenced from the same sample in a study of cytomegalovirus exposure and HLA in healthy donors. The PCR was carried out with 60 Vbeta primers and 13 Jbeta primers. Data came from immunoSEQ multiplex PCR; TCRdb stores just in-frame clones and leaves some out. The table includes under 300,000 clones, more than 55% detected once. The specimen was PBMCs. These receptor sequences come from a female donor in good health and CMV-seronegative.

This sequence joins TRBV11-1 and TRBJ2-5, with D possibly matching TRBD1 (5 bases). Trimming pared 5 bases from V and 4 bases from J, leaving 20 bases between. Germline V gives CDR1 SGHAT, CDR2 FQDESV (reference sequence). CDR3 size: 16 residues. CDR3 sequence: CASSRRPPDRGETQYF. CDR3 sequence (DNA): TGTGCCAGCAGCAGACGGCCTCCCGACAGAGGAGAGACCCAGTACTTC.

This clone was found a few times. The rearrangement joins TRBV5-1 to TRBJ1-2; tentative D call: TRBD1 (6 bases). Germline V CDR1 and CDR2: SGHRS, YFSETQ. V dropped 3 bases and J dropped 4 bases, with 10 bases sitting between them. The CDR3 totals 13 residues. The CDR3 loop is CASSSSDSYGYTF. The CDR3 DNA reads TGCGCCAGCAGCTCCTCGGACAGCTATGGCTACACCTTC.

The chain is built from TRBV14 and TRBJ2-5; possible D gene TRBD2, 6 bases. This CDR3 region has 13 residues. Germline assignment: CDR1 SGHDN and CDR2 FVKESK. Deletions cut 4 bases from V and 7 bases from J, with 13 bases between. The CDR3 DNA follows: TGTGCCAGCAGCCGGACGGTGGAGGGGACCCAGTACTTC. Translating it yields CASSRTVEGTQYF. Based on the CDR3 plus reference TRBV14 and TRBJ2-5, the full variable domain is EAGVTQFPSHSVIEKGQTVTLRCDPISGHDNLYWYRRVMGKEIKFLLHFVKESKQDESGMPNNRFLAERTGGTYSTLKVQPAELEDSGVYFCASSRTVEGTQYFGPGTRLLVL.

The chain couples TRBV11-3 to TRBJ2-7; TRBD1 is a possible D gene (5 bases). V shed 2 bases and J shed 3 bases, with 11 bases lying between them. Germline lookup yields CDR1 SGHNT and CDR2 YENEEA. The CDR3 runs 14 residues. As DNA, the CDR3 is TGTGCCAGCAGCTTACGAGACAGCTACTACGAGCAGTACTTC. As protein: CASSLRDSYYEQYF.

This chain uses TRBV27 with TRBJ2-7, with a weak D call TRBD2 (6 bases). The ends were cut back, 4 bases at V and 1 base at J, with 14 bases in the middle. CDR1 is MNHEY and CDR2 is SMNVEV in the germline V gene (reference sequence). This CDR3 has 15 residues. This CDR3 is CASSSSGRGSYEQYF. CDR3 DNA sequence: TGTGCCAGCAGTTCCTCCGGGAGAGGGTCCTACGAGCAGTACTTC.

This clone turned up a few times. V is TRBV9 and J is TRBJ2-7; perhaps TRBD1 as D (7 bases). Trimming left V 2 bases short and J 3 bases short, with 12 bases between. The CDR3 runs 14 residues. From germline, CDR1 is SGDLS and CDR2 YYNGEE. CDR3 protein: CASSVDQGGYEQYF. The CDR3 DNA is TGTGCCAGCAGCGTTGACCAGGGGGGCTACGAGCAGTACTTC.

The chain joins TRBV5-6 to TRBJ2-2; TRBD1 aligns across 7 bases. Germline V CDR1 and CDR2: SGHDT, YYEEEE. The CDR3 has 14 residues. With V trimmed by 5 bases and J by 7 bases, 8 bases remained unmatched. CDR3 bases: TGTGCCAGCAGGTTGACAGGGCGGAACGGGGAGCTGTTTTTT. Protein sequence: CASRLTGRNGELFF.

CDR3 nucleotide sequence: TGTGCCAGCAGCGGACCGACGGGAGGCACTGAAGCTTTCTTT. It translates to CASSGPTGGTEAFF. The genes are TRBV25-1 and TRBJ1-1; D remains unclear. Deletions cut 6 bases from V and 4 bases from J, with 15 bases between. The CDR3 contains 14 residues. Germline V gene lookup returns CDR1 MGHDK and CDR2 SYGVNS.

The rearrangement joins TRBV19 to TRBJ2-2, with D unclear. In germline, CDR1 is LNHDA, CDR2 SQIVND (reference sequence). CDR3 size: 13 residues. Trimming took 1 base from V and 8 from J, leaving 8 bases between them. The CDR3 DNA is TGTGCCAGTAGTATAGCCCTAAGAGGGGAGCTGTTTTTT. Translation gives CASSIALRGELFF.

V gene TRBV5-8 combines with J gene TRBJ2-1; TRBD1 matches 7 bases. V gave up 4 bases and J gave up 3 bases; unmatched junction bases: 7. The CDR3 is 15 residues long. Germline CDR1 is SGHTS and CDR2 is YDEGEE. The CDR3 spells CASSRPWDSYNEQFF. CDR3 nucleotides: TGTGCCAGCAGCAGACCCTGGGACAGCTACAATGAGCAGTTCTTC.